This passage covers 4 T cell receptor beta chains from one sample sequenced in a study of circulating CD8 cells and anti-PD-1 response in melanoma. From live CD3+CD8+TCRalphabeta+ cells, four PD-1 and/or TIGIT subsets were sorted. TCR libraries were prepared from 15 ng of total RNA with the QIAseq Immune Repertoire TCR panel. TCRdb independently ran MiXCR on the reads; one entry per CDR3 protein. The table records roughly 600 distinct CDR3 sequences, almost 9.5% of them present only once. This specimen was CD8+ T cells from PBMCs, taken at baseline or after one month of anti-PD-1 therapy (not recorded which). The source is a human donor with melanoma.

Relative to its sample, this clonotype is medium-sized (0.01 to 0.1%). The rearrangement links TRBV20-1 to TRBJ1-5; possible D gene TRBD1, 6 bases. The CDR3 spans 17 residues. Germline values: CDR1 DFQATT, CDR2 SNEGSKA (reference sequence). The ends were cut back, 0 bases at V and 6 bases at J, with 21 bases in the middle. The CDR3 reads CSARDFEGGGRTQPQHF. The CDR3 bases are TGCAGTGCTAGAGATTTCGAAGGGGGAGGTAGGACTCAGCCCCAGCATTTT.

This clonotype is categorized as medium-sized (0.01 to 0.1%). V is TRBV4-2 and J is TRBJ1-2, with D perhaps matching TRBD1 (6 bases). The V gene lost 0 bases and the J gene lost 6 bases, with 11 bases spanning the gap. The CDR3 has 14 amino acids. Germline CDR1 LGHNA, CDR2 YNFKEQ. CDR3 sequence reads: CASSQDGGLNGYTF. In nucleotides, the CDR3 is TGTGCCAGCAGCCAAGACGGGGGGCTGAATGGCTACACCTTC.

Within the sample, this clonotype is large. The rearrangement uses TRBV27 and TRBJ2-3; D ambiguous. Germline values: CDR1 MNHEY, CDR2 SMNVEV (reference sequence). V lost 4 bases to trimming and J lost 0 bases, with 5 bases between them. The CDR3 is 13 residues long. The CDR3 DNA sequence: TGTGCCAGCAGTTCCGATAGCACAGATACGCAGTATTTT. It yields the protein CASSSDSTDTQYF.

By sample share, this clonotype is medium-sized (0.01 to 0.1%). This rearrangement joins TRBV28 to TRBJ2-3; D not certain. Trimming took 6 bases from V and 5 from J, leaving 6 bases between them. There are 11 residues in the CDR3. In germline, CDR1 is MDHEN, CDR2 SYDVKM. The CDR3 sequence: CASRWGDTQYF. CDR3 DNA sequence: TGTGCCAGCAGGTGGGGAGATACGCAGTATTTT.